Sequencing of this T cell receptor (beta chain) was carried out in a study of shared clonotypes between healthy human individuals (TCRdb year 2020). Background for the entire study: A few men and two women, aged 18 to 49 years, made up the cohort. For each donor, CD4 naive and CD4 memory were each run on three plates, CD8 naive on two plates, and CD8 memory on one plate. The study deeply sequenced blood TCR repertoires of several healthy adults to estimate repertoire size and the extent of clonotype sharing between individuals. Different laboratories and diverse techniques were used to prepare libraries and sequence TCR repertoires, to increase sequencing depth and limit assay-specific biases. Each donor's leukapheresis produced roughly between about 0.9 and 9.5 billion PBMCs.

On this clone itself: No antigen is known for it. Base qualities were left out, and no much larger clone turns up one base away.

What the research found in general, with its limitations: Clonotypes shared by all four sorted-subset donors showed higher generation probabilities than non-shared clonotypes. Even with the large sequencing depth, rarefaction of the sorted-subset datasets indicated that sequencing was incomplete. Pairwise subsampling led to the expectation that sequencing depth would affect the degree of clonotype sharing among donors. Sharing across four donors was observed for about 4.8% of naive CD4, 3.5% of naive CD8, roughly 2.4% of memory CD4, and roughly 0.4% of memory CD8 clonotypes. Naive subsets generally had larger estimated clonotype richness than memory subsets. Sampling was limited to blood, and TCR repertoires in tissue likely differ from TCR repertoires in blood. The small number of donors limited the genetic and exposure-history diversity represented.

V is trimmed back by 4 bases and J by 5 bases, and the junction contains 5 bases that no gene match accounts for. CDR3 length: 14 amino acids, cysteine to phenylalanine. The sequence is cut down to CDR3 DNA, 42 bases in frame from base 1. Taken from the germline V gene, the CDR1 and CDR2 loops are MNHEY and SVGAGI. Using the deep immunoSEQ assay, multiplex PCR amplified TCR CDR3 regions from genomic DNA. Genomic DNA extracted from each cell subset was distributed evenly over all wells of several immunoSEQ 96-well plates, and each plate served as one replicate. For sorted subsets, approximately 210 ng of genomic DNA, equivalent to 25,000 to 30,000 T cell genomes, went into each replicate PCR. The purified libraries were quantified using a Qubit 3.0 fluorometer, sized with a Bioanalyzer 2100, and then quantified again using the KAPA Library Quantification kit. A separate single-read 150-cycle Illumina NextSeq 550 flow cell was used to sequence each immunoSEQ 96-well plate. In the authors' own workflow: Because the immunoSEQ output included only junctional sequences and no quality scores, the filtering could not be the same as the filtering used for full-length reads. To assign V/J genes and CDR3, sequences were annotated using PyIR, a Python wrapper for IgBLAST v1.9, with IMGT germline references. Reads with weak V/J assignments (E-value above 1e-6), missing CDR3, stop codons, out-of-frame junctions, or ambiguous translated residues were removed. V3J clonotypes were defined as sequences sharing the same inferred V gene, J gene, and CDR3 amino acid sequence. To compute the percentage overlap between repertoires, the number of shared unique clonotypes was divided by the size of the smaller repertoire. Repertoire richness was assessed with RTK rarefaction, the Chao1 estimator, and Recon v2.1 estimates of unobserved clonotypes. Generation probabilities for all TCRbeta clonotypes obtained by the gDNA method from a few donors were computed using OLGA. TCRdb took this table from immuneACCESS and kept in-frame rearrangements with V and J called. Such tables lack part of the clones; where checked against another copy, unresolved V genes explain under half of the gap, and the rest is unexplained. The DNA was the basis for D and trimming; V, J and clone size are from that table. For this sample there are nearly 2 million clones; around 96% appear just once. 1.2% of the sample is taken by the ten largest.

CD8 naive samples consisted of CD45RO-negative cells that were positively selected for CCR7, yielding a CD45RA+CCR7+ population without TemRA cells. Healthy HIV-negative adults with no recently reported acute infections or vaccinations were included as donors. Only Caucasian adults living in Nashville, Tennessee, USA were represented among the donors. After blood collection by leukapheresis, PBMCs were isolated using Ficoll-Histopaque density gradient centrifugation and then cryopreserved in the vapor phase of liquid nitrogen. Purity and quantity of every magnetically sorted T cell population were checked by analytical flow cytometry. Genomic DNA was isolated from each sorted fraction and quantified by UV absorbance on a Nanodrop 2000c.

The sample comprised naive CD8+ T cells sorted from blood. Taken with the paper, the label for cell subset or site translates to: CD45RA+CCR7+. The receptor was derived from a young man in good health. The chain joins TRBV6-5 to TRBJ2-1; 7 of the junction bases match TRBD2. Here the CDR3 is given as CASSWLADHNEQFF. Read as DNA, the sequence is TGTGCCAGCAGTTGGCTAGCGGATCACAATGAGCAGTTCTTC.